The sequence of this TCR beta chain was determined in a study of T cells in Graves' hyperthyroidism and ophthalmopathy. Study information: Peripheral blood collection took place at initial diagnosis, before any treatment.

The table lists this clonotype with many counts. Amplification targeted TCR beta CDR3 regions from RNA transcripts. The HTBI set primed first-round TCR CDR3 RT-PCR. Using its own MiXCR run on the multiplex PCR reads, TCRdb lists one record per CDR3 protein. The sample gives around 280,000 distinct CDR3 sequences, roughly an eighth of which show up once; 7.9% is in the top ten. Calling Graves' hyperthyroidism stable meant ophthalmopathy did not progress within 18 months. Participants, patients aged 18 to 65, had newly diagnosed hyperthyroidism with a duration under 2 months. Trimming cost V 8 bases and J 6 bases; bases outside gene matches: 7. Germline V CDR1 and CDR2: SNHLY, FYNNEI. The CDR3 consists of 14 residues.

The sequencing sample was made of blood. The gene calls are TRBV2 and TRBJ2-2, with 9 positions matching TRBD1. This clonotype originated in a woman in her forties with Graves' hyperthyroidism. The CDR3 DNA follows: TGTGCCAGCCGAGGGACAGGGAGGGCCGGGGAGCTGTTTTTT. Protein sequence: CASRGTGRAGELFF.